The 20 T cell receptor beta chains in this list originate from one sample, sequenced in a study of early T cells in non-severe SARS-CoV-2 infection (dated by TCRdb to the early 2020s). The library was made by 5' RACE. Instrument on record: NextSeq 500. TCRdb took the public reads, trimmed them with fastp at Q25, ran MiXCR for clone calling and kept in-frame beta chains. Identical CDR3 proteins give one entry, which carries the most common genes and DNA. The sample includes 55,000 to 80,000 distinct CDR3 sequences, with roughly 12% observed a single time. The ten most abundant clones make up around 5.8% of the sample. The sequencing sample was made of whole blood. All receptors derive from an adult who was a healthcare worker with PCR-confirmed SARS-CoV-2 infection or an uninfected control (not recorded which).

This clonotype occurred a few times. The chain recombines TRBV5-1 with TRBJ1-1; 9 bases line up with TRBD1. CDR1 SGHRS and CDR2 YFSETQ come from the germline V gene. V was pared by 5 bases and J by 6 bases, with 2 bases of the junction left unmatched. The CDR3 contains 12 residues. The CDR3 nucleotides read TGCGCCAGCAGGAGGACAGGGGCTGAAGCTTTCTTT. Translated, it gives CASRRTGAEAFF.

This clonotype was picked up a small number of times. The chain uses TRBV2 and TRBJ2-3; possibly TRBD1 for D (6 bases). Germline loops: CDR1 SNHLY, CDR2 FYNNEI. V lost 5 bases, J lost 3 bases, and 15 bases lay in between. The CDR3 consists of 15 residues. The CDR3, as DNA: TGTGCCAGCAGTTCAGGGGCACCGAGGACAGATACGCAGTATTTT. This translates into CASSSGAPRTDTQYF. Full variable domain (rest looked up from reference TRBV2 and TRBJ2-3): EPEVTQTPSHQVTQMGQEVILRCVPISNHLYFYWYRQILGQKVEFLVSFYNNEISEKSEIFDDQFSVERPDGSNFTLKIRSTKLEDSAMYFCASSSGAPRTDTQYFGPGTRLTVL.

Comment on this clonotype: A much more abundant neighbour one base away suggests this may be a read error. The chain links TRBV14 to TRBJ2-7; D unclear. CDR1 and CDR2 from the germline V gene are SGHDN and FVKESK. This CDR3 spans 14 amino acids. As DNA, the CDR3 is TGTGCCAGCAGCCGAAACTCTCCCACCTACAAGCAGTACTTC. Protein: CASSRNSPTYKQYF.

The chain joins TRBV6-2 or TRBV6-3 to TRBJ1-5; D uncertain. The CDR3 contains 16 residues. V was pared by 2 bases and J by 4 bases, with 15 bases between. Germline assignment: CDR1 MNHEY and CDR2 SVGEGT. The CDR3 nucleotides read TGTGCCAGCAGTTACGAGAGTCCTCACTCAAATCAGCCCCAGCATTTT. Translated, it gives CASSYESPHSNQPQHF.

In this sample, this clonotype turned up a few times. The chain has TRBV6-6 and TRBJ2-1; TRBD1 might be the D (5 bases). Germline V gene data show CDR1 as MNHNY and CDR2 as SVGAGI (reference sequence). The V gene lost 5 bases and the J gene lost 2 bases, with 10 bases spanning the gap. The CDR3 runs to 14 residues. The CDR3, as DNA: TGTGCCAGCAGTACAGGCAGAACCTACAATGAGCAGTTCTTC. Translating gives CASSTGRTYNEQFF.

This clonotype was recorded at least ten times. The CDR3 spells CASIDPGSLNTEAFF. The DNA for the CDR3 is TGTGCCAGTATCGACCCTGGAAGCCTTAACACTGAAGCTTTCTTT. J is TRBJ1-1 and V is TRBV19; unclear D gene. Germline CDR1 reads LNHDA; CDR2 reads SQIVND (reference sequence). The V end lost 7 bases, the J end lost 2 bases, and 17 bases lay between the germline ends. There are 15 residues in the CDR3. The variable domain in full, completed from reference TRBV19 and TRBJ1-1, reads DGGITQSPKYLFRKEGQNVTLSCEQNLNHDAMYWYRQDPGQGLRLIYYSQIVNDFQKGDIAEGYSVSREKKESFPLTVTSAQKNPTAFYLCASIDPGSLNTEAFFGQGTRLTVV.

This clonotype was picked up a small number of times. The V gene is TRBV7-2, the J gene TRBJ2-2, with TRBD1 matching 11 bases. CDR1 and CDR2 (germline): SGHTA, FQGNSA. The V and J ends lost 8 bases and 4 bases, in that order; junction bases with no gene match: 6. The CDR3 extends over 15 amino acids. CDR3 DNA sequence: TGTGCCAGCTCCAAGGGACAGGGGGTCACCGGGGAGCTGTTTTTT. Residues: CASSKGQGVTGELFF. Combining the CDR3 with reference TRBV7-2 and TRBJ2-2 gives the whole variable domain GAGVSQSPSNKVTEKGKDVELRCDPISGHTALYWYRQSLGQGLEFLIYFQGNSAPDKSGLPSDRFSAERTGGSVSTLTIQRTQQEDSAVYLCASSKGQGVTGELFFGEGSRLTVL.

This clonotype has just a few counts. V is TRBV10-3 and J is TRBJ2-5, with D hard to call. Deletions cut 4 bases from V and 5 bases from J, with 8 bases between. Germline CDR1 reads ENHRY; CDR2 reads SYGVKD. The CDR3 is made up of 12 amino acids. The CDR3 loop is CAISGQVETQYF. CDR3 DNA: TGTGCCATCAGTGGGCAGGTTGAGACCCAGTACTTC.

This clonotype has just a few counts. The V call is TRBV6-2 or TRBV6-3, the J call TRBJ1-2; 7 bases are a match to TRBD1. The CDR3 covers 12 residues. Germline CDR1 reads MNHEY; CDR2 reads SVGEGT. V was pared by 8 bases and J by 4 bases, with 4 bases of the junction left unmatched. This CDR3 is CASWDRLYGYTF. The CDR3 bases are TGTGCCAGCTGGGACAGACTCTATGGCTACACCTTC.

There are a few counts of this clonotype. This chain joins TRBV30 and TRBJ1-1; D is undetermined. V lost 3 bases and J 3 bases, leaving 2 bases between the germline ends. This CDR3 spans 10 amino acids. In germline, CDR1 is GTSNPN, CDR2 SVGIG (reference sequence). CDR3 in DNA: TGTGCCTGGAGGGACACTGAAGCTTTCTTT. It translates to CAWRDTEAFF.

The chain recombines TRBV6-4 with TRBJ2-1; possible D gene TRBD2, 6 bases. This CDR3 contains 11 residues. Germline-derived CDR1 and CDR2 are MRHNA and SNTAGT. Trimming pared 6 bases from V and 13 bases from J, leaving 13 bases between. The CDR3 here is CASSAGTSQFF. CDR3 nucleotide sequence: TGTGCCAGCAGCGCCGGGACTTCCCAGTTCTTC.

This clonotype occurred many times. The chain has TRBV12-3 or TRBV12-4 and TRBJ2-3; D gene uncertain. V gave up 6 bases and J gave up 6 bases, with 10 bases separating them. This CDR3 has 12 residues. CDR3 region: CASRLSLDTQYF. The DNA of the CDR3 is TGTGCCAGCAGATTATCCCTGGATACGCAGTATTTT.

This chain connects TRBV7-9 to TRBJ2-1; D is possibly TRBD1 (6 bases). The V gene's germline CDR1 is SEHNR and CDR2 FQNEAQ (reference sequence). This CDR3 has 16 amino acids. Trimming pared 7 bases from V and 4 bases from J, leaving 20 bases between. In DNA form, the CDR3 reads TGTGCCAGCACAATTACCACAGGGCAGTCATACAATGAGCAGTTCTTC. This translates into CASTITTGQSYNEQFF.

The J gene is TRBJ2-3, the V gene TRBV20-1; no clear D. Trimming stripped 4 bases from V and 3 bases from J, with 20 bases between. In germline, CDR1 is DFQATT, CDR2 SNEGSKA (reference sequence). The CDR3 length is 16 residues. As DNA, the CDR3 is TGCAGTGCTACCCATGACCCCAACCGCGCTACAGATACGCAGTATTTT. Encoded protein: CSATHDPNRATDTQYF.

This clonotype was recorded many times. The V and J genes are TRBV6-4 and TRBJ2-2; unclear D gene. CDR1 is MRHNA, CDR2 SNTAGT, per germline. The CDR3 has 13 amino acids. Trimming took off 4 bases at V and 7 bases at J, with 10 bases between the two ends. CDR3 amino acids: CASSGEGHGELFF. The CDR3 DNA reads as TGTGCCAGCAGTGGAGAAGGGCACGGGGAGCTGTTTTTT.

The rearrangement joins TRBV2 to TRBJ2-3, with TRBD2 matching 15 bases. This CDR3 has 16 residues. Germline lookup yields CDR1 SNHLY and CDR2 FYNNEI. The junction had 2 bases not matched to a gene; V was cut back by 4 bases and J by 3 bases. In nucleotides, the CDR3 is TGTGCCAGCAGTGGAGGACTAGCGGGGGGGACAGATACGCAGTATTTT. Protein: CASSGGLAGGTDTQYF.

In this sample, this clonotype turned up a few times. V usage is TRBV29-1 and J usage is TRBJ2-5, with D unresolved. Germline V CDR1 and CDR2: SQVTM, ANQGSEA. This CDR3 has 12 residues. Trimming shortened V by 3 bases and J by 5 bases, and 10 bases separated the two germline ends. CDR3: CSVDRTVETQYF. CDR3 DNA sequence: TGCAGCGTTGACAGAACTGTGGAGACCCAGTACTTC.

This clonotype has more than one count but fewer than ten. The V call is TRBV5-5, the J call TRBJ1-1, with a possible D match to TRBD1 (5 bases). The CDR3 loop spans 13 amino acids. From germline, CDR1 is SGHKS and CDR2 YYEKEE (reference sequence). With 1 base removed from V and 4 bases from J, the gap between germline ends came to 8 bases. The CDR3 here is CASSLYGATEAFF. The CDR3 bases are TGTGCCAGCAGCTTGTATGGGGCCACTGAAGCTTTCTTT. Full variable domain (rest looked up from reference TRBV5-5 and TRBJ1-1): DAGVTQSPTHLIKTRGQQVTLRCSPISGHKSVSWYQQVLGQGPQFIFQYYEKEERGRGNFPDRFSARQFPNYSSELNVNALLLGDSALYLCASSLYGATEAFFGQGTRLTVV.

This clonotype was seen only a few times. The chain employs TRBV20-1 and TRBJ2-2; D could derive from TRBD1 or TRBD2 (5 bases each). Germline-derived CDR1 and CDR2 are DFQATT and SNEGSKA (reference sequence). This CDR3 is 14 amino acids long. V lost 3 bases to trimming and J lost 1 base, with 9 bases between them. CDR3: CSARGPKNTGELFF. CDR3 nucleotides: TGCAGTGCTAGGGGACCAAAGAACACCGGGGAGCTGTTTTTT.

This clonotype was picked up many times. The chain is built from TRBV9 and TRBJ2-1; tentatively, D is TRBD2 (6 bases). The V and J ends lost 1 base and 10 bases respectively, with 9 bases between them. CDR3 length equals 12 residues. CDR1 and CDR2 (germline): SGDLS, YYNGEE. The CDR3 here is CASSVSGVEQFF. DNA for the CDR3: TGTGCCAGCAGCGTATCGGGAGTCGAGCAGTTCTTC.